One and the same sample provided the 23 T cell receptor beta chains below, sequenced in a study of blood T cell repertoires in COVID-19 (dated by TCRdb to 2018 to 2021). The library was produced with the immunoSEQ multiplex PCR assay. TCRdb re-hosts the immuneACCESS table, in-frame sequences only. Its copies lack some clones; in the studies checked, an unresolved V gene accounts for under half of them, and the cause for the rest is not known. Here the sample has 400,000 to 450,000 clones; about 90% occur a single time. The ten most abundant clones make up more than 0.55% of the sample. The specimen sequenced was PBMCs or T cells enriched from blood (not recorded which). Receptors originate from a man younger than 35 who had recovered from COVID-19.

The chain employs TRBV29-1 and TRBJ2-3, with D possibly matching TRBD2 (6 bases). The CDR3 has 13 amino acids. V lost 5 bases and J lost 5, with 14 bases in between. The germline gives CDR1 SQVTM, CDR2 ANQGSEA. CDR3 DNA sequence: TGCAGCGTTAGGACTACCACCGGAGATACGCAGTATTTT. Its translation is CSVRTTTGDTQYF.

This clone was seen a single time. The chain employs TRBV6-5 and TRBJ1-4, with 12 bases identical to TRBD1. The germline V gene encodes CDR1 MNHEY and CDR2 SVGAGI. Germline trimming cut 11 bases from V and 8 bases from J; bases unmatched to any gene: 6. There are 13 residues in the CDR3. CDR3 coding DNA: TGTGCCGTCGGGACAGGGGGCAACGAAAAACTGTTTTTT. Its protein is CAVGTGGNEKLFF.

As to this clone: The same CDR3 can be traced to other DNA sequences in this sample. The V call is TRBV7-3, the J call TRBJ1-5, with D perhaps TRBD1 (6 bases). Trimming took off 5 bases at V and 4 bases at J, with 9 bases between the two ends. CDR1 and CDR2 from the germline V gene are SGHTA and FQGTGA. The CDR3 is 13 residues long. The CDR3 nucleotides read TGTGCCAGCAGCCTCGGACAGAATCAGCCCCAGCATTTT. It encodes CASSLGQNQPQHF.

The CDR3 loop is CASSIIAGNYGYTF. The CDR3, as DNA: TGTGCCAGTAGTATCATCGCGGGTAACTATGGCTACACCTTC. The chain couples TRBV19 to TRBJ1-2; D is unresolved. Germline values: CDR1 LNHDA, CDR2 SQIVND (reference sequence). Trimming took 3 bases from V and 1 from J, leaving 9 bases between them. The length of the CDR3 is 14 residues. The full variable domain, with the rest looked up from reference TRBV19 and TRBJ1-2, is DGGITQSPKYLFRKEGQNVTLSCEQNLNHDAMYWYRQDPGQGLRLIYYSQIVNDFQKGDIAEGYSVSREKKESFPLTVTSAQKNPTAFYLCASSIIAGNYGYTFGSGTRLTVV.

The chain recombines TRBV5-1 with TRBJ2-1; 8 bases are shared with TRBD2. The CDR3 consists of 12 residues. V was clipped by 5 bases and J by 7 bases; unmatched bases: 2. Germline CDR1 is SGHRS and CDR2 is YFSETQ. The CDR3 nucleotides read TGCGCCAGCAGAATAGCGGGGAATGAGCAGTTCTTC. Protein: CASRIAGNEQFF. Combining the CDR3 with reference TRBV5-1 and TRBJ2-1 gives the whole variable domain KAGVTQTPRYLIKTRGQQVTLSCSPISGHRSVSWYQQTPGQGLQFLFEYFSETQRNKGNFPGRFSGRQFSNSRSEMNVSTLELGDSALYLCASRIAGNEQFFGPGTRLTVL.

A remark on this clone: At one of its ends the junction is not consistent with the germline gene, which may arise from a read error. The CDR3 bases are TGTGCCAGTCGGGGACTGACGCCGAGTTTT. It translates to CASRGLTPSF. The V call is TRBV19, the J call TRBJ1-3, with a weak D call TRBD1 (5 bases). This CDR3 has 10 residues. Germline V CDR1 and CDR2: LNHDA, SQIVND (reference sequence).

The DNA of the CDR3 is TGTGCCACCAGCAGAGCCGGGGTGGCGGGCTACACCTTC. This sequence encodes CATSRAGVAGYTF. The chain joins TRBV15 to TRBJ1-2; D remains ambiguous. CDR3 length: 13 amino acids. Germline lookup yields CDR1 LNHNV and CDR2 YYDKDF (reference sequence). V shed 1 base and J shed 8 bases, with 11 bases lying between them.

The chain combines TRBV25-1 with TRBJ1-4; D is possibly TRBD1 (5 bases). With 1 base removed from V and 8 bases from J, the gap between germline ends came to 17 bases. The CDR3 spans 16 residues. Germline loops: CDR1 MGHDK, CDR2 SYGVNS. The CDR3 coding sequence is TGTGCCAGCAGTGAATTTGGGGCAGGGCAGTCGGAAAAACTGTTTTTT. As protein: CASSEFGAGQSEKLFF.

The genes are TRBV10-3 and TRBJ2-5, with D possibly being TRBD1 (6 bases). The V gene's germline CDR1 is ENHRY and CDR2 SYGVKD. This CDR3 spans 12 amino acids. V lost 8 bases, J lost 2 bases, and 9 bases lay in between. CDR3 in DNA: TGTGCCATCGGAGGACAGCAAGAGACCCAGTACTTC. It is translated as CAIGGQQETQYF.

This clone was seen just once. This chain connects TRBV5-1 to TRBJ2-1; no reliable D call. The V end was cut by 4 bases, the J end by 3 bases, with 5 bases between. The germline V gene encodes CDR1 SGHRS and CDR2 YFSETQ. The CDR3 is 12 amino acids. Written as DNA, the CDR3 is TGCGCCAGCAGCCCAGACTACAATGAGCAGTTCTTC. It is translated as CASSPDYNEQFF.

J is TRBJ1-2 and V is TRBV4-1; D is undetermined. CDR1 is MGHRA, CDR2 YSYEKL, per germline. With 3 bases removed from V and 4 bases from J, the gap between germline ends came to 6 bases. The CDR3 has 12 residues. CDR3 loop: CASSHTAYGYTF. DNA of the CDR3: TGCGCCAGCAGCCATACAGCCTATGGCTACACCTTC.

The gene calls are TRBV2 and TRBJ1-4; D is perhaps TRBD1 (6 bases). The CDR3 runs 15 residues. The V end was cut by 6 bases, the J end by 4 bases, with 15 bases between. Germline V gene data show CDR1 as SNHLY and CDR2 as FYNNEI. The CDR3 spells CASSFSGQDNEKLFF. Here the CDR3 DNA reads TGTGCCAGCAGCTTCTCGGGACAAGATAATGAAAAACTGTTTTTT.

In this sample, this clone turned up a few times. The rearrangement joins TRBV19 to TRBJ1-5; the match to TRBD1 covers 9 bases. The V segment lost 6 bases and the J segment 1 base; nucleotides outside the gene matches: 4. The CDR3 sequence is 15 residues long. Germline V gene data show CDR1 as LNHDA and CDR2 as SQIVND (reference sequence). The CDR3 loop is CASRRDRASNQPQHF. The DNA for the CDR3 is TGTGCCAGTAGGAGGGACAGGGCGAGCAATCAGCCCCAGCATTTT.

The V and J genes are TRBV9 and TRBJ1-4; TRBD1 matches at 9 bases. Germline V gives CDR1 SGDLS, CDR2 YYNGEE. The CDR3 is 15 residues long. The J segment lost 6 bases and the V segment lost 4 bases, leaving 7 bases of the junction unmatched. DNA of the CDR3: TGTGCCAGCAGCAAGATACAGGGGGCGGATGAAAAACTGTTTTTT. Translation gives CASSKIQGADEKLFF.

The chain employs TRBV2 and TRBJ1-2, with a possible D match to TRBD1 (6 bases). V was cut by 4 bases and J by 7 bases, with 13 bases left in between. CDR1 is SNHLY, CDR2 FYNNEI, per germline. This CDR3 comprises 13 residues. This CDR3 reads CASSVMGARGYTF. CDR3 nucleotide sequence: TGTGCCAGCAGTGTGATGGGGGCGCGTGGCTACACCTTC.

The CDR3, as DNA: TGTGCCACCGGAGCGTTGGCGGGAGGCAGCAATGAGCAGTTCTTC. Its translation is CATGALAGGSNEQFF. The gene calls are TRBV24-1 and TRBJ2-1; TRBD2 aligns across 8 bases. Looked up from germline, CDR1 is KGHDR and CDR2 is SFDVKD. There are 15 residues in the CDR3. V trimming: 9 bases; J trimming: 6 bases; junction bases outside the gene matches: 12.

In this sample, this clone turned up once. The V gene is TRBV28, the J gene TRBJ1-1; D possibly corresponds to TRBD1 (5 bases). Germline assignment: CDR1 MDHEN and CDR2 SYDVKM. The CDR3 is 14 amino acids. Trimming took 6 bases from V and 4 from J, leaving 15 bases between them. CDR3 residues: CASSPGGGGTEAFF. The CDR3 DNA is TGTGCCAGCAGCCCGGGGGGTGGGGGCACTGAAGCTTTCTTT. The full variable domain, its missing parts supplied by reference TRBV28 and TRBJ1-1, is DVKVTQSSRYLVKRTGEKVFLECVQDMDHENMFWYRQDPGLGLRLIYFSYDVKMKEKGDIPEGYSVSREKKERFSLILESASTNQTSMYLCASSPGGGGTEAFFGQGTRLTVV.

The chain uses TRBV20-1 and TRBJ2-7; weak D call: TRBD2 (5 bases). The CDR3 is made up of 11 amino acids. Trimming took off 3 bases at V and 5 bases at J, with 8 bases between the two ends. The germline V gene encodes CDR1 DFQATT and CDR2 SNEGSKA (reference sequence). The CDR3 bases are TGCAGTGCTAGTAGACTACACGAGCAGTACTTC. Translated: CSASRLHEQYF.

The J gene is TRBJ1-5, the V gene TRBV2; D is perhaps TRBD1 (5 bases). The V end was cut by 3 bases, the J end by 4 bases, with 10 bases between. The CDR3 runs 14 residues. Germline CDR1 reads SNHLY; CDR2 reads FYNNEI. The CDR3 protein is CASSEQTANQPQHF. DNA of the CDR3: TGTGCCAGCAGTGAGCAGACAGCTAATCAGCCCCAGCATTTT.

The CDR3: CASSPSSTYEQYF. CDR3 DNA: TGTGCCAGCAGCCCCAGTTCCACCTACGAGCAGTACTTC. The J gene is TRBJ2-7, the V gene TRBV9; D gene uncertain. Germline lookup yields CDR1 SGDLS and CDR2 YYNGEE. The CDR3 has 13 amino acids. Trimming removed 4 bases from V and 2 bases from J, with 10 bases in between. The full variable domain, rest sourced from reference TRBV9 and TRBJ2-7, is DSGVTQTPKHLITATGQRVTLRCSPRSGDLSVYWYQQSLDQGLQFLIQYYNGEERAKGNILERFSAQQFPDLHSELNLSSLELGDSALYFCASSPSSTYEQYFGPGTRLTVT.

The rearrangement uses TRBV27 and TRBJ1-4, with 9 bases matching TRBD1. Germline-derived CDR1 and CDR2 are MNHEY and SMNVEV (reference sequence). The J segment lost 4 bases and the V segment lost 5 bases, leaving 5 bases of the junction unmatched. The CDR3 totals 15 residues. The CDR3 coding sequence is TGTGCCAGCAGTATTCACAGGGGGCTTAATGAAAAACTGTTTTTT. The encoded protein is CASSIHRGLNEKLFF. The whole variable domain, filled in from reference TRBV27 and TRBJ1-4, reads EAQVTQNPRYLITVTGKKLTVTCSQNMNHEYMSWYRQDPGLGLRQIYYSMNVEVTDKGDVPEGYKVSRKEKRNFPLILESPSPNQTSLYFCASSIHRGLNEKLFFGSGTQLSVL.

The chain carries TRBV15 and TRBJ2-1; a weak D match, TRBD2 (6 bases). The germline V gene has CDR1 LNHNV and CDR2 YYDKDF (reference sequence). The CDR3 runs to 15 residues. Trimming removed 5 bases at V and 8 bases at J, with 19 bases between. CDR3 DNA sequence: TGTGCCACCAGCGCCTCGGTAGGAGGGAATTATGAGCAGTTCTTC. The encoded protein is CATSASVGGNYEQFF.

Details on this clone: The same CDR3 arises from other DNA sequences in this sample as well. The gene calls are TRBV2 and TRBJ2-5, with 7 bases identical to TRBD2. The ends lost 2 bases at V and 5 bases at J; junction bases unmatched: 2. Germline CDR1 SNHLY, CDR2 FYNNEI. There are 13 residues in the CDR3. Here the CDR3 DNA reads TGTGCCAGCAGTGAAAGGGAGGGCGAGACCCAGTACTTC. It encodes CASSEREGETQYF.